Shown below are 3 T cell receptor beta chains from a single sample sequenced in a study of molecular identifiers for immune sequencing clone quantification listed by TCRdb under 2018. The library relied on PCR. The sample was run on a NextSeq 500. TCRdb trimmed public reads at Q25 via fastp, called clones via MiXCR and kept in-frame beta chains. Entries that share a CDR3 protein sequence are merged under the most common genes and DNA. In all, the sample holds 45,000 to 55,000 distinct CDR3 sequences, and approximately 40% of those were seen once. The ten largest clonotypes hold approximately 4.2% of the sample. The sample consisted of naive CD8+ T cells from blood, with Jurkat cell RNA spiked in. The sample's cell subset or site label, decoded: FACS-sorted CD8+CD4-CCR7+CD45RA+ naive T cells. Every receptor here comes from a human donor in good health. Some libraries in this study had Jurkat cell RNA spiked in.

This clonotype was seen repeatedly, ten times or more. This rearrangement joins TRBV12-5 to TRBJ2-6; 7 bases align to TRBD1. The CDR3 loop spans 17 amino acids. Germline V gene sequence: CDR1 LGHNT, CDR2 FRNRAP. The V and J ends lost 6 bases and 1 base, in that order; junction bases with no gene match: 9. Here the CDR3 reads CASGEGASPSGANVLTF. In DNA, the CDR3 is TGTGCTAGTGGCGAGGGGGCCTCACCATCTGGGGCCAACGTCCTGACTTTC.

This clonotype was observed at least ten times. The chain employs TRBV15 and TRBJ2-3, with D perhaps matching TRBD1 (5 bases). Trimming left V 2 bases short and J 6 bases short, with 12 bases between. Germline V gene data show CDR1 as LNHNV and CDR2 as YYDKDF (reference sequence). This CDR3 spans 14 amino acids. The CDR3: CATSRSGAGDTQYF. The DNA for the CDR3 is TGTGCCACCAGCAGATCTGGGGCCGGGGATACGCAGTATTTT.

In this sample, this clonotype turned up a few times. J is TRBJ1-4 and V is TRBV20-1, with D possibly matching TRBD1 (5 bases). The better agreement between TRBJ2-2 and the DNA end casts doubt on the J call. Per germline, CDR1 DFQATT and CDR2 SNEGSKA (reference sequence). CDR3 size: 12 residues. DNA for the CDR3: TGCAGTGCTCGACATTGGGGCAGGGAGCTGTTTTTT. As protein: CSARHWGRELFF.